This T cell receptor beta chain was retrieved from a study of a mutant IDH1 vaccine in newly diagnosed glioma. The overall study: With temozolomide cycles, or 4-6 weeks after radiotherapy alone, vaccination was started. Beforehand, treatment had been radiotherapy, temozolomide, or both; the majority received both.

The CDR3 runs 12 residues. V was cut by 5 bases and J by 5 bases, with 9 bases left in between. CDR1 and CDR2 (germline): SGHVS, FQNEAQ. Notes on this clone: The target antigen is unknown.

Time point described: week 35, safety follow-up. Vaccinated patients received 300 ug of mutant IDH1 20-mer peptide per dose, with topical imiquimod. Each patient was administered eight vaccinations, scheduled in weeks 1, 3, 5, 7, 11, 15, 19 and 23. Data came from immunoSEQ multiplex PCR; TCRdb stores just in-frame clones and leaves some out. The sample shows 53,000 or so clones, under 85% of them seen only once. The source is a man between 35 and 55 years old with glioma. The chain is built from TRBV7-8 and TRBJ2-5, with D perhaps matching TRBD2 (6 bases). The sample was PBMCs, taken from a glioma patient whose treatment included an IDH1 peptide vaccine. CDR3 nucleotides: TGTGCCAGCAGCCGCAGCGGGGAGACCCAGTACTTC. Protein sequence: CASSRSGETQYF.